What follows are 29 T cell receptor beta chains derived from one specimen sequenced in a study of cytomegalovirus exposure and HLA in healthy donors (TCRdb year 2017). Libraries came from the immunoSEQ multiplex PCR assay. For the multiplex PCR, a mixture combining 60 forward primers for TCR Vbeta segments and 13 reverse primers for TCR Jbeta segments was used. The source is immuneACCESS, and TCRdb retained only in-frame sequences with V and J called. Part of the clones is not carried over; for the studies checked, unresolved V genes explain less than half of this, and the remainder is unexplained. The sample table lists 150,000 to 200,000 clones, roughly 85% of them with a count of one. The ten largest clonotypes hold roughly 0.76% of the sample. Sequenced material: PBMCs. The receptors were gathered from a woman between 40 and 50 years old in good health and CMV-seronegative.

The rearrangement uses TRBV10-3 and TRBJ1-1, with D possibly being TRBD1 (5 bases). Trimming took off 10 bases at V and 0 bases at J, with 15 bases between the two ends. Germline assignment: CDR1 ENHRY and CDR2 SYGVKD. The CDR3 length is 14 residues. The CDR3, as DNA: TGTGCCACCGGGGGGGTTTCGATGAACACTGAAGCTTTCTTT. Protein: CATGGVSMNTEAFF.

This clone was observed a few times. The chain is built from TRBV2 and TRBJ2-3; D may be TRBD1 (5 bases). The V end was cut by 0 bases, the J end by 5 bases, with 15 bases between. Germline V CDR1 and CDR2: SNHLY, FYNNEI. The CDR3 totals 16 residues. Written as DNA, the CDR3 is TGTGCCAGCAGTGAAGCGGGTTCAGGGCCCTTAGATACGCAGTATTTT. Residues: CASSEAGSGPLDTQYF.

The chain carries TRBV4-1 and TRBJ2-3, with 8 nucleotides matching TRBD2. This CDR3 is built from 15 residues. J lost 4 bases, V lost 3 bases, and 6 bases had no gene match. Germline assignment: CDR1 MGHRA and CDR2 YSYEKL. The CDR3 DNA is TGCGCCAGCAGCCACACAAGCGGGAGTTCAGATACGCAGTATTTT. As protein: CASSHTSGSSDTQYF.

The CDR3 nucleotides read TGTGCCAGCAGCTCCGGCCAGCGGAATTACTACGAGCAGTACTTC. Its translation is CASSSGQRNYYEQYF. V is TRBV7-9 and J is TRBJ2-7, with a possible D match to TRBD2 (5 bases). Per the germline V gene, CDR1 is SEHNR and CDR2 is FQNEAQ (reference sequence). The length of the CDR3 is 15 residues. V dropped 4 bases and J dropped 3 bases, with 16 bases sitting between them.

This clone was counted only a few times. The V gene is TRBV6-5, the J gene TRBJ2-2; D is unclear. In germline, CDR1 is MNHEY, CDR2 SVGAGI. The CDR3 spans 12 residues. V lost 5 bases and J lost 6, with 7 bases in between. The CDR3 loop is CASSRTSGELFF. Written as DNA, the CDR3 is TGTGCCAGCAGTCGTACTTCCGGGGAGCTGTTTTTT.

CDR3 in DNA: TGTGCCAGCAGTTTGCTCGACAGGGAGAACACTGAAGCTTTCTTT. Translated: CASSLLDRENTEAFF. V and J are TRBV27 and TRBJ1-1; 7 bases are shared with TRBD1. Germline CDR1 and CDR2: MNHEY and SMNVEV (reference sequence). The CDR3 spans 15 residues. Germline trimming cut 3 bases from V and 1 base from J; bases unmatched to any gene: 5.

The chain carries TRBV11-1 and TRBJ2-3; possible D gene TRBD2, 5 bases. The CDR3 extends over 16 amino acids. CDR1 is SGHAT, CDR2 FQDESV, per germline (reference sequence). The V end was cut by 3 bases, the J end by 0 bases, with 13 bases between. Here the CDR3 reads CASSFRTGSSTDTQYF. The CDR3 bases are TGTGCCAGCAGCTTCCGGACTGGTTCTAGCACAGATACGCAGTATTTT.

This clone is a singleton in its sample. The chain carries TRBV5-1 and TRBJ2-5; TRBD1 is a possible D gene (5 bases). Germline V CDR1 and CDR2: SGHRS, YFSETQ. CDR3 size: 15 residues. Trimming pared 0 bases from V and 1 base from J, leaving 10 bases between. The CDR3 DNA reads TGCGCCAGCAGCTTGGTAGGGGATACCCAAGAGACCCAGTACTTC. Translating gives CASSLVGDTQETQYF.

The chain couples TRBV5-1 to TRBJ1-1, with D possibly TRBD1 on 5 matching bases. Germline CDR1 reads SGHRS; CDR2 reads YFSETQ. The CDR3 is made up of 17 amino acids. Trimming pared 2 bases from V and 2 bases from J, leaving 19 bases between. CDR3 in amino acids: CASSFVMGGPINTEAFF. The CDR3 DNA is TGCGCCAGCAGCTTCGTAATGGGGGGACCGATAAACACTGAAGCTTTCTTT.

The rearrangement joins TRBV29-1 to TRBJ1-4; D is unclear. The length of the CDR3 is 11 residues. Trimming cost V 4 bases and J 7 bases, with 7 bases left between them. CDR1 and CDR2 from the germline V gene are SQVTM and ANQGSEA. The CDR3: CSVARSEKLFF. The CDR3 coding sequence is TGCAGCGTTGCCCGGAGTGAAAAACTGTTTTTT.

The table lists this clone with a count of one. The gene calls are TRBV27 and TRBJ2-6; D is uncertain. Trimming shortened V by 5 bases and J by 2 bases, and 10 bases separated the two germline ends. Germline CDR1 and CDR2: MNHEY and SMNVEV (reference sequence). CDR3 length: 15 amino acids. The CDR3 DNA is TGTGCCAGCAGTCTGACGAGGCCTGGGGCCAACGTCCTGACTTTC. It specifies CASSLTRPGANVLTF.

This clone was observed a few times. The genes are TRBV2 and TRBJ1-1; D possibly corresponds to TRBD1 (5 bases). The CDR3 extends over 15 amino acids. CDR1 SNHLY and CDR2 FYNNEI come from the germline V gene. The V end was cut by 8 bases, the J end by 0 bases, with 16 bases between. The CDR3 region is CASGKDKGLNTEAFF. In DNA form, the CDR3 reads TGTGCCAGCGGCAAGGACAAAGGTTTGAACACTGAAGCTTTCTTT.

This clone appeared a few times. The genes are TRBV11-3 and TRBJ2-1, with 10 bases aligning to TRBD2. This CDR3 is 14 amino acids long. The V segment lost 0 bases and the J segment 16 bases; nucleotides outside the gene matches: 9. Germline V lookup: CDR1 SGHNT, CDR2 YENEEA. In DNA, the CDR3 is TGTGCCAGCAGCTTAGATCAGCGGGGGGGCCTTATATTCTTC. This sequence encodes CASSLDQRGGLIFF. The full variable domain, in which reference TRBV11-3 and TRBJ2-1 provide the parts outside the CDR3, is EAGVVQSPRYKIIEKKQPVAFWCNPISGHNTLYWYLQNLGQGPELLIRYENEEAVDDSQLPKDRFSAERLKGVDSTLKIQPAELGDSAVYLCASSLDQRGGLIFFGPGTRLTVL.

The CDR3 reads CASSTTGTGVGYTF. DNA of the CDR3: TGTGCCAGCAGTACTACCGGGACAGGGGTTGGCTACACCTTC. The rearrangement links TRBV2 to TRBJ1-2, with 10 positions matching TRBD1. Germline CDR1 and CDR2: SNHLY and FYNNEI. This CDR3 is built from 14 residues. V lost 5 bases and J lost 7; bases outside the gene matches: 7. Supplemented by reference TRBV2 and TRBJ1-2, the full variable domain reads EPEVTQTPSHQVTQMGQEVILRCVPISNHLYFYWYRQILGQKVEFLVSFYNNEISEKSEIFDDQFSVERPDGSNFTLKIRSTKLEDSAMYFCASSTTGTGVGYTFGSGTRLTVV.

The chain employs TRBV18 and TRBJ1-5, with TRBD1 identical over 7 bases. CDR1 and CDR2 from the germline V gene are KGHSH and LQKENI. The J segment lost 2 bases and the V segment lost 6 bases, leaving 7 bases of the junction unmatched. This CDR3 comprises 15 residues. In DNA, the CDR3 is TGTGCCAGCTCGCGCACAGGGGACGGCAATCAGCCCCAGCATTTT. Its translation: CASSRTGDGNQPQHF.

This clone has more than one count but fewer than ten. The chain uses TRBV5-6 and TRBJ1-5; 7 positions agree with TRBD1. Per germline, CDR1 SGHDT and CDR2 YYEEEE. The J segment lost 4 bases and the V segment lost 7 bases, leaving 11 bases of the junction unmatched. CDR3 length: 15 amino acids. The CDR3 reads CASGQAGVYNQPQHF. In nucleotides, the CDR3 is TGTGCCAGCGGACAGGCAGGGGTATATAATCAGCCCCAGCATTTT.

The chain uses TRBV4-1 and TRBJ1-3, with D uncertain. V was trimmed by 4 bases and J by 0 bases, leaving 13 bases between them. There are 16 residues in the CDR3. Germline CDR1 MGHRA, CDR2 YSYEKL. The CDR3 DNA follows: TGCGCCAGCAGCCGAACTCCAGGATACTCTGGAAACACCATATATTTT. Encoded protein: CASSRTPGYSGNTIYF.

This clone was found a few times. The V and J genes are TRBV29-1 and TRBJ1-4, with D perhaps TRBD1 (6 bases). Per the germline V gene, CDR1 is SQVTM and CDR2 is ANQGSEA. The length of the CDR3 is 12 residues. V gave up 6 bases and J gave up 5 bases, with 10 bases separating them. The CDR3 DNA reads as TGCAGCGTCGACAGGATCAATGAAAAACTGTTTTTT. Protein: CSVDRINEKLFF.

The chain has TRBV14 and TRBJ2-2, with D unclear. V lost 3 bases and J 4 bases, leaving 6 bases between the germline ends. Germline V gene lookup returns CDR1 SGHDN and CDR2 FVKESK. The CDR3 runs 13 residues. For the CDR3, the DNA is TGTGCCAGCAGCCAGGCTGGCACCGGGGAGCTGTTTTTT. Its translation is CASSQAGTGELFF.

This rearrangement joins TRBV5-8 to TRBJ1-2; D is possibly TRBD1 (5 bases). In germline, CDR1 is SGHTS, CDR2 YDEGEE. V was pared by 4 bases and J by 5 bases, with 18 bases between. The CDR3 contains 15 residues. The CDR3 DNA is TGTGCCAGCAGCCGTGAAATAGGGGAGGCATATGGCTACACCTTC. Amino acids: CASSREIGEAYGYTF.

The rearrangement joins TRBV28 to TRBJ2-6; TRBD2 is a possible D gene (5 bases). Germline assignment: CDR1 MDHEN and CDR2 SYDVKM. CDR3 length: 15 residues. V dropped 5 bases and J dropped 7 bases, with 15 bases sitting between them. The DNA for the CDR3 is TGTGCCAGCAGTCCCTACCCGGAGGAAGCCAACGTCCTGACTTTC. It yields the protein CASSPYPEEANVLTF.

This clone was detected a few times. The chain is built from TRBV6-1 and TRBJ1-5; 7 bases line up with TRBD1. This CDR3 spans 15 amino acids. With V trimmed by 2 bases and J by 3 bases, 4 bases remained unmatched. The germline V gene encodes CDR1 MNHNS and CDR2 SASEGT. The DNA of the CDR3 is TGTGCCAGCAGTGAATTGGGACAGATCAATCAGCCCCAGCATTTT. Amino acids: CASSELGQINQPQHF.

The chain joins TRBV5-1 to TRBJ2-1, with D uncertain. The germline V gene has CDR1 SGHRS and CDR2 YFSETQ. Trimming left V 1 base short and J 3 bases short, with 8 bases between. The CDR3 has 14 amino acids. The CDR3 region has the DNA TGCGCCAGCAGCTTGTCCACAAGCTACAATGAGCAGTTCTTC. It specifies CASSLSTSYNEQFF.

The rearrangement uses TRBV28 and TRBJ1-3; D remains ambiguous. Germline V gives CDR1 MDHEN, CDR2 SYDVKM. The CDR3 contains 13 residues. Trimming took off 8 bases at V and 5 bases at J, with 13 bases between the two ends. DNA of the CDR3: TGTGCCAGCGTAGAGGTAGCGCGAAACACCATATATTTT. It is translated as CASVEVARNTIYF. The full variable domain, completed using reference TRBV28 and TRBJ1-3, is DVKVTQSSRYLVKRTGEKVFLECVQDMDHENMFWYRQDPGLGLRLIYFSYDVKMKEKGDIPEGYSVSREKKERFSLILESASTNQTSMYLCASVEVARNTIYFGEGSWLTVV.

For this clone: A junction boundary mismatches the germline segment, possibly from a read error. The chain has TRBV7-9 and TRBJ1-2, with 10 bases identical to TRBD1. CDR3 size: 15 residues. In germline, CDR1 is SEHNR, CDR2 FQNEAQ (reference sequence). The CDR3 nucleotides read TGTTCCAGCAGCCCCGGGGACAGGGGCACGGAAGGCTACACCTTC. The encoded protein is CSSSPGDRGTEGYTF.

J is TRBJ2-7 and V is TRBV27, with TRBD1 identical over 8 bases. This CDR3 is 15 amino acids long. CDR1 and CDR2 (germline): MNHEY, SMNVEV (reference sequence). J gave up 2 bases and V 4 bases, and 7 bases lay outside the gene matches. This CDR3 is CASSSYGQGTYEQYF. The CDR3 coding sequence is TGTGCCAGCAGTTCATATGGACAGGGTACCTACGAGCAGTACTTC.

V and J are TRBV7-2 and TRBJ2-5; 7 bases align to TRBD2. J was trimmed by 2 bases and V by 3 bases; bases with no gene match: 3. CDR3 length: 14 residues. CDR1 is SGHTA and CDR2 is FQGNSA in the germline V gene. The CDR3 is CASSLGGVQETQYF. The CDR3, as DNA: TGTGCCAGCAGCTTGGGAGGGGTACAAGAGACCCAGTACTTC.

The genes are TRBV30 and TRBJ1-4, with a possible D match to TRBD1 (5 bases). Germline V gene lookup returns CDR1 GTSNPN and CDR2 SVGIG (reference sequence). The V and J ends lost 1 base and 8 bases respectively, with 20 bases between them. The CDR3 is 16 amino acids. The CDR3 here is CAWSALGGGLVEKLFF. The CDR3, as DNA: TGTGCCTGGAGTGCTCTCGGGGGGGGTCTAGTCGAAAAACTGTTTTTT.

V and J are TRBV5-1 and TRBJ2-1; D is possibly TRBD1 (5 bases). The germline gives CDR1 SGHRS, CDR2 YFSETQ. V lost 6 bases and J 9 bases, leaving 19 bases between the germline ends. CDR3 length: 14 residues. The CDR3 nucleotides are TGCGCCAGCACTCTACTTCCAGGGTCCGGTGAGCAGTTCTTC. This codes for CASTLLPGSGEQFF.